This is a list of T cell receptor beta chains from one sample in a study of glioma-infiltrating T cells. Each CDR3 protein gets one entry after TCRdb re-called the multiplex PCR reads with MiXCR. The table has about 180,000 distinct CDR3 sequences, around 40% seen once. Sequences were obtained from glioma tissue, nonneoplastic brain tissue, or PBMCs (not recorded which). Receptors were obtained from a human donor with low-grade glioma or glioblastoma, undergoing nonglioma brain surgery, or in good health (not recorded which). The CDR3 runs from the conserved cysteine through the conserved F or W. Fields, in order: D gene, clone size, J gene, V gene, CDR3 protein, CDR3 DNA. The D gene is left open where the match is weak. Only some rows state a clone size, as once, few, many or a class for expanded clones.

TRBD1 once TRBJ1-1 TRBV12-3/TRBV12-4 CASTVQGAATEALF TGTGCCAGCACCGTACAGGGGGCGGCCACTGAAGCTTTATTT
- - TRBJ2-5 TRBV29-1 CSVGNLGETQYF TGCAGCGTTGGAAATCTCGGAGAGACCCAGTACTTC
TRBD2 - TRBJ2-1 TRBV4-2 CASSQLSGRSYNEKFF TGTGCCAGCAGCCAACTAAGCGGGAGGTCCTACAATGAGAAGTTCTTC
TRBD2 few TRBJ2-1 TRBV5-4 CASSLASGSDEQFF TGTGCCAGCAGCTTGGCTAGCGGGAGTGATGAGCAGTTCTTC
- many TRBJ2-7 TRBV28 CASSPPSGAYEQYF TGTGCCAGCAGTCCCCCATCAGGGGCCTACGAGCAGTACTTC
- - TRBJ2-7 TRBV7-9 CASSLGPGHYYEQYF TGTGCCAGCAGCTTGGGGCCGGGACACTACTACGAGCAGTACTTC
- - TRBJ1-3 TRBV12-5 CASANSGNTIYF TGTGCTAGTGCCAACTCTGGAAACACCATATATTTT
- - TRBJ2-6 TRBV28 CASISGVSGANVVTF TGTGCCAGCATCTCGGGGGTTTCAGGGGCCAACGTCGTGACTTTC
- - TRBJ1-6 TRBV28 CASSLWTVLPLDF TGTGCCAGCAGTTTATGGACGGTATTACCCCTCGACTTT
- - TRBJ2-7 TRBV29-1 CSVSWAPYEQYF TGCAGCGTTAGCTGGGCCCCCTACGAGCAGTACTTC
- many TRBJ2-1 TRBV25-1 CASSGTVYNEQFF TGTGCCAGCAGTGGGACAGTCTACAATGAGCAGTTCTTC
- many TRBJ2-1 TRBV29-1 CSVAVAVNEQFF TGCAGCGTTGCGGTAGCGGTCAATGAGCAGTTCTTC
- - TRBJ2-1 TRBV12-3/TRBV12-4 CASSLEDPSKRFF TGTGCCAGCAGTTTGGAAGACCCCTCCAAGCGATTCTTC
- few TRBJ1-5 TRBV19 CASRPQAGGYNQPQHF TGTGCCAGTAGACCTCAGGCGGGGGGATATAATCAGCCCCAGCATTTT
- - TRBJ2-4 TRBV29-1 CSVGGVEDIQYF TGCAGCGTTGGGGGTGTAGAAGACATTCAGTACTTC
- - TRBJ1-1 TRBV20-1 CSALGSGGAFF TGCAGTGCCCTCGGAAGTGGGGGGGCTTTCTTT
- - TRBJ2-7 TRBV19 CASSPPGLVPYEKYF TGTGCCAGTAGTCCACCCGGACTCGTCCCCTACGAGAAGTACTTC
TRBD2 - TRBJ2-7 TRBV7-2 CASSSMSGRASEQYF TGTGCCAGCAGCTCTATGAGCGGGAGGGCCTCCGAGCAGTACTTC
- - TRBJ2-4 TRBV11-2 CASSLGGGNIQYF TGTGCCAGCAGCTTAGGAGGGGGAAACATTCAGTACTTC
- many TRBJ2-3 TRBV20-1 CSARVLAVSTDTQYF TGCAGTGCTAGAGTATTAGCGGTCAGCACAGATACGCAGTATTTT
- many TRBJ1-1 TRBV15 CATSRDGLTEAFF TGTGCCACCAGCAGAGATGGGCTGACTGAAGCTTTCTTT
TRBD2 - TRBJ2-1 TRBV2 CASLPSGRDLYNKQFF TGTGCCAGCTTACCTAGCGGGAGAGACTTATACAATAAGCAGTTCTTC
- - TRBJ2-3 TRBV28 CAGSLSWGANTDTQYF TGTGCCGGCAGTTTATCGTGGGGGGCCAACACAGATACGCAGTATTTT
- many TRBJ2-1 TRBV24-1 CATSDRRQRQEQFF TGTGCCACCAGTGATCGCAGACAGAGACAGGAGCAGTTCTTC
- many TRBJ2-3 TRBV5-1 CASSLGGGADTQYF TGCGCCAGCAGCTTGGGCGGGGGCGCAGATACGCAGTATTTT
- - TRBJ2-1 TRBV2 CASSEIAGAFF TGTGCCAGCAGTGAAATCGCGGGGGCGTTCTTC
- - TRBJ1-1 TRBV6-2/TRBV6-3 CASLQGGMNTESFF TGTGCCAGCTTGCAGGGTGGGATGAACACTGAATCTTTCTTT